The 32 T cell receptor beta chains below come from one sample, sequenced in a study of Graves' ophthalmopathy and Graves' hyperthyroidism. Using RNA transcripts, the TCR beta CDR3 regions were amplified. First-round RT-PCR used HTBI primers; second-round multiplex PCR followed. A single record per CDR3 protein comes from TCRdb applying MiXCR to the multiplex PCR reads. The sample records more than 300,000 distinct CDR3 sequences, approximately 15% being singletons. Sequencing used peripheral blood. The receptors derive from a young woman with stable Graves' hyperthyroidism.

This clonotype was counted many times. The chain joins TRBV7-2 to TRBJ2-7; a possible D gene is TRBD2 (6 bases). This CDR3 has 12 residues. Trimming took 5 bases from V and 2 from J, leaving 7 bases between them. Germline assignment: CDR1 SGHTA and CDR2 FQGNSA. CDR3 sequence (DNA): TGTGCCAGCAGCCGGGGGACCTACGAGCAGTACTTC. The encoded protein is CASSRGTYEQYF.

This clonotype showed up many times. The CDR3 here is CASSGTEAFF. The CDR3 region has the DNA TGTGCCAGCAGTGGCACTGAAGCTTTCTTT. This chain links TRBV2 with TRBJ1-1; D unclear. CDR1 is SNHLY, CDR2 FYNNEI, per germline. This CDR3 region has 10 residues. Trimming pared 4 bases from V and 4 bases from J, leaving 1 base between.

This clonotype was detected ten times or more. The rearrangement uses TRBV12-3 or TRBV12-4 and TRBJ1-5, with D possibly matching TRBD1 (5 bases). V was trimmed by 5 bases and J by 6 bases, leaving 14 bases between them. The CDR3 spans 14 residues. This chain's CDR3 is CASSAPPTGQPQHF. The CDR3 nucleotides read TGTGCCAGCAGTGCCCCCCCCACAGGTCAGCCCCAGCATTTT.

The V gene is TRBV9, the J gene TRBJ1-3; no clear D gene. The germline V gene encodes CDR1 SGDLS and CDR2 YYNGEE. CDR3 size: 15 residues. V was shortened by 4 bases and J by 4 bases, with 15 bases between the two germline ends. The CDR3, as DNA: TGTGCCAGCAGCTCCGACTCCTTTGGCGGAAACACCATATATTTT. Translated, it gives CASSSDSFGGNTIYF.

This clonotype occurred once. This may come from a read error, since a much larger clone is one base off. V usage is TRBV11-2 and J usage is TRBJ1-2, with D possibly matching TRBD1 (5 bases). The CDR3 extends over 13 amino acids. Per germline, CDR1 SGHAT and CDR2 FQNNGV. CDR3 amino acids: CASSLVLGEGFTF. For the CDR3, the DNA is TGTGCCAGCAGCTTAGTGTTGGGGGAAGGCTTCACCTTC. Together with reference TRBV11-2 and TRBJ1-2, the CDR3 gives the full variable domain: EAGVAQSPRYKIIEKRQSVAFWCNPISGHATLYWYQQILGQGPKLLIQFQNNGVVDDSQLPKDRFSAERLKGVDSTLKIQPAKLEDSAVYLCASSLVLGEGFTFGSGTRLTVV.

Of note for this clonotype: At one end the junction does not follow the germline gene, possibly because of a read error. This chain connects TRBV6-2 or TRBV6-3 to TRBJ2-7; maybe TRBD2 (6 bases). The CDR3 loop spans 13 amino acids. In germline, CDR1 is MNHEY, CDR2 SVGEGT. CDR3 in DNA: TGTGCCAGCAGTTACTTTTCGGACTACGAACAGTACTTC. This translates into CASSYFSDYEQYF.

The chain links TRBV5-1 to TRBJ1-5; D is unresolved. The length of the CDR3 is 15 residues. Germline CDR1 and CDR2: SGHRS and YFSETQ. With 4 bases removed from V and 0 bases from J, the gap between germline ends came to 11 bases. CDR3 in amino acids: CASSVEGYSNQPQHF. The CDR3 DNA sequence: TGCGCCAGCAGCGTTGAGGGTTATAGCAATCAGCCCCAGCATTTT. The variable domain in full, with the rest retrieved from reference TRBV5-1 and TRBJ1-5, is KAGVTQTPRYLIKTRGQQVTLSCSPISGHRSVSWYQQTPGQGLQFLFEYFSETQRNKGNFPGRFSGRQFSNSRSEMNVSTLELGDSALYLCASSVEGYSNQPQHFGDGTRLSIL.

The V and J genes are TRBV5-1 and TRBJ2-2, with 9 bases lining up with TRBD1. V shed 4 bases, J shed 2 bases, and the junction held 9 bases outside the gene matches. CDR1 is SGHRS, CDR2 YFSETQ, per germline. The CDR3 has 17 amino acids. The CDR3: CASSHLDRGPNTGELFF. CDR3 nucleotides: TGCGCCAGCAGCCACTTGGACAGGGGCCCTAACACCGGGGAGCTGTTTTTT.

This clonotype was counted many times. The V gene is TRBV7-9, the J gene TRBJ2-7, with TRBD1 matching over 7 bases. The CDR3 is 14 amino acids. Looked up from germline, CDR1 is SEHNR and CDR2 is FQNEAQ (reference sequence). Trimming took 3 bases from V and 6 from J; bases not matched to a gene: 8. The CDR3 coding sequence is TGTGCCAGCAGCTTGAGGGGACAGTCGGGCGAGCAGTACTTC. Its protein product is CASSLRGQSGEQYF.

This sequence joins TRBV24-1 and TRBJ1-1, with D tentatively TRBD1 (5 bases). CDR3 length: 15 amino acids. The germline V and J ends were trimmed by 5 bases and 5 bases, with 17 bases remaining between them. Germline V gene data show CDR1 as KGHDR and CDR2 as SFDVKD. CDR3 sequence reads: CATSVSRGSGTEAFF. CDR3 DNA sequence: TGTGCCACCAGTGTTTCCCGGGGCTCGGGGACTGAAGCTTTCTTT.

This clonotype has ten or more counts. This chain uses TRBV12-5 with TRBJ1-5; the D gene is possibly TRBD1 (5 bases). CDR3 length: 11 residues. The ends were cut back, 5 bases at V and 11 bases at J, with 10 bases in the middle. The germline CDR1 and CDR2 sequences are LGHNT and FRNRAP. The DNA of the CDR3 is TGTGCTAGTGGTCCACGGGACTCCCAGCATTTT. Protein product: CASGPRDSQHF. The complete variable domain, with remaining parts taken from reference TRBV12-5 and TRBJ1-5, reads DARVTQTPRHKVTEMGQEVTMRCQPILGHNTVFWYRQTMMQGLELLAYFRNRAPLDDSGMPKDRFSAEMPDATLATLKIQPSEPRDSAVYFCASGPRDSQHFGDGTRLSIL.

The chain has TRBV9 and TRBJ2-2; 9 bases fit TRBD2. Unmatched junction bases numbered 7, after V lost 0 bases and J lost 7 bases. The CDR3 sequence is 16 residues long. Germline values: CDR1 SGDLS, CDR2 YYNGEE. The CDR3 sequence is CASSVESGGHGGELFF. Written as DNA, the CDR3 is TGTGCCAGCAGCGTAGAGAGCGGGGGGCATGGCGGGGAGCTGTTTTTT.

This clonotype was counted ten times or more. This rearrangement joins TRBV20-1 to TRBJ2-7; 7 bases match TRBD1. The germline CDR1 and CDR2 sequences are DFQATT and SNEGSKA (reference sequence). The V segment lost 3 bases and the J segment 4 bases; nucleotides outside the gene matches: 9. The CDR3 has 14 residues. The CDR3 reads CSARGTESLYEQYF. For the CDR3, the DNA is TGCAGTGCTAGGGGGACAGAAAGCTTATACGAGCAGTACTTC.

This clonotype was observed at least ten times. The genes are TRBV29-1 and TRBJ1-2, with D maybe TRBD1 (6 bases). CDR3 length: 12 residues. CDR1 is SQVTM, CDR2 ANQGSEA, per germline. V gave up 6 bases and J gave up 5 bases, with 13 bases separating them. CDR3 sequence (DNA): TGCAGCGTGTGGACAGACGTGTATGGCTACACCTTC. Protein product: CSVWTDVYGYTF.

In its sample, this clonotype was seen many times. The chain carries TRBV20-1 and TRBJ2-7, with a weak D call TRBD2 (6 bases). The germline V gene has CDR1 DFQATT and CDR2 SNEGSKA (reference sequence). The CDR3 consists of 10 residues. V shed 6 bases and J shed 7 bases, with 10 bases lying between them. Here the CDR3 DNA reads TGCAGTGCCCTTCGGGGGGAGCAGTACTTC. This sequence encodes CSALRGEQYF.

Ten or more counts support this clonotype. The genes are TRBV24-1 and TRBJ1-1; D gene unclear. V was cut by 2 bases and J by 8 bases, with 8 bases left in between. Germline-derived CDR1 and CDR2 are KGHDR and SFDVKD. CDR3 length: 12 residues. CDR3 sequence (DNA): TGTGCCACCAGTGATTCTAAGACCGAAGCTTTCTTT. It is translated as CATSDSKTEAFF.

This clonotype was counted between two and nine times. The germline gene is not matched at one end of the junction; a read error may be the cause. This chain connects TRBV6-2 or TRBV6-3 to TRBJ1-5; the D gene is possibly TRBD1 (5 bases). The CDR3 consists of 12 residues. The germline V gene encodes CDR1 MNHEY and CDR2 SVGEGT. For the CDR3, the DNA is TGTGCCAGCAGTTACGGGGCACAGCCCAAGCATTTT. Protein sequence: CASSYGAQPKHF.

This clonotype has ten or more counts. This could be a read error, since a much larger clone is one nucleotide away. The CDR3 DNA reads as TGTGCCAGCGGCCGACAGGGGTCGGGGGAGCTGTTTTTT. Encoded protein: CASGRQGSGELFF. The rearrangement links TRBV6-1 to TRBJ2-2, with 8 bases matching TRBD1. V was clipped by 8 bases and J by 8 bases; unmatched bases: 7. The CDR3 is 13 residues long. CDR1 and CDR2 from the germline V gene are MNHNS and SASEGT.

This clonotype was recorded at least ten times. The CDR3 loop is CASSSRDRRAETQYF. CDR3 sequence (DNA): TGTGCCAGCAGTTCCCGAGACAGGAGGGCGGAGACCCAGTACTTC. V gene TRBV12-3 or TRBV12-4 combines with J gene TRBJ2-5; D is perhaps TRBD1 or TRBD2 (6 bases each). The V end was cut by 4 bases, the J end by 5 bases, with 17 bases between. The CDR3 is 15 residues long.

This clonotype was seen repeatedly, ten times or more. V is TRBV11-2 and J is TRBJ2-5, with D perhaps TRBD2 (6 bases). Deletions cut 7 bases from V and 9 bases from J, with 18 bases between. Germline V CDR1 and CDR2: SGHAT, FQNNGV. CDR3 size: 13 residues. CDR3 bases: TGTGCCAGCACCCAACCAGGCTGGGGGGCCCAGTACTTC. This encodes CASTQPGWGAQYF.

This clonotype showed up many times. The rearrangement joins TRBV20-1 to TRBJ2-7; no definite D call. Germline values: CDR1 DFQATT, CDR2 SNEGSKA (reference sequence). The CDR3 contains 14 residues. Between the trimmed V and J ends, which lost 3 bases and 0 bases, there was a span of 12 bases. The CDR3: CSASGGGRSYEQYF. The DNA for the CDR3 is TGCAGTGCTAGTGGCGGCGGCCGCTCCTACGAGCAGTACTTC.

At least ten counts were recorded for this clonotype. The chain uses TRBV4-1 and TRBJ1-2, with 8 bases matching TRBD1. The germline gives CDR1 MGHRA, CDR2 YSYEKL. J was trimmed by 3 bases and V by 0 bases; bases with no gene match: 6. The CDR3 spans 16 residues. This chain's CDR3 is CASSQDQGQVDYGYTF. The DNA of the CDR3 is TGCGCCAGCAGCCAAGATCAGGGACAGGTGGACTATGGCTACACCTTC.

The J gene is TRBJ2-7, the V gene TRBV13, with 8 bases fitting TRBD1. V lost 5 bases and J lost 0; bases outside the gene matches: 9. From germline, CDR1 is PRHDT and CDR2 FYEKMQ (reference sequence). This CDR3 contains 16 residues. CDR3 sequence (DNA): TGTGCCAGCAGCCCCGCGACAGGGGCCCCCTCCTACGAGCAGTACTTC. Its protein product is CASSPATGAPSYEQYF.

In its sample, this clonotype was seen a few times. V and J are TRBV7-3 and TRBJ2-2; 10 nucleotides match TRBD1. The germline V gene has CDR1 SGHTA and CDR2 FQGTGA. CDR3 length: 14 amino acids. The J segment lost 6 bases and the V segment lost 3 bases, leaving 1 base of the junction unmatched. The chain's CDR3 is CASSFDRGPGELFF. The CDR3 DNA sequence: TGTGCCAGCAGCTTCGACAGGGGGCCCGGGGAGCTGTTTTTT.

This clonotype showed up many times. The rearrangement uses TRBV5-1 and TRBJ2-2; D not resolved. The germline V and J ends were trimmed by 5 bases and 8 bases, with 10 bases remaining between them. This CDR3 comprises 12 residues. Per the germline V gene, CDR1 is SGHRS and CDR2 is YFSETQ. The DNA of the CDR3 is TGCGCCAGCAGTTTACAGCAGGGGGAGCTGTTTTTT. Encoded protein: CASSLQQGELFF.

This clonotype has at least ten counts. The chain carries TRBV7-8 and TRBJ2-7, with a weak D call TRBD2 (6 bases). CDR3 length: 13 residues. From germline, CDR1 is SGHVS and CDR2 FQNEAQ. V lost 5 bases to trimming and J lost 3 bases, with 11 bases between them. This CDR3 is CASSRGADYEQYF. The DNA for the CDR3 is TGTGCCAGCAGCCGCGGGGCGGACTACGAGCAGTACTTC.

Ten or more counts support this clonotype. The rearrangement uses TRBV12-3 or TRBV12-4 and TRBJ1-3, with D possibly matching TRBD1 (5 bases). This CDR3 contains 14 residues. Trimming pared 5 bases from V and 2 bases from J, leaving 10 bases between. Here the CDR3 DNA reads TGTGCCAGCAGTCCGATCAGGGCTGGAAACACCATATATTTT. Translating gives CASSPIRAGNTIYF.

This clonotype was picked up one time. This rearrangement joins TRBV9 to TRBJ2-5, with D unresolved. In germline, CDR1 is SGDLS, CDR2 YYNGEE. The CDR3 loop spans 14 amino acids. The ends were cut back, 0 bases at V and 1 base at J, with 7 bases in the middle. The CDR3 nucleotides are TGTGCCAGCAGCGTAGGGCAGCTCCAAGAGACCCAGTACTTC. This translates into CASSVGQLQETQYF.

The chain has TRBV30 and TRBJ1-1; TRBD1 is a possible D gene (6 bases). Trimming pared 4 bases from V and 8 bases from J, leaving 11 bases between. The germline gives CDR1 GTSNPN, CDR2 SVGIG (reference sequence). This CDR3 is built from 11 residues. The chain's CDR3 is CAWIGGPEAFF. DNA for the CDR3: TGTGCCTGGATTGGGGGGCCCGAAGCTTTCTTT.

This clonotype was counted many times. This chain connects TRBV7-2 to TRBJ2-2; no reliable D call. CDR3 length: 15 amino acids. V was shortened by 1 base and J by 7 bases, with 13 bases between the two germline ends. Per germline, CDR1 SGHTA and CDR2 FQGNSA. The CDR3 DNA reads TGTGCCAGCAGCTTAGGCTTCGCCCGAGGCGGGGAGCTGTTTTTT. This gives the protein CASSLGFARGGELFF. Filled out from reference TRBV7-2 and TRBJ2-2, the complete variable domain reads GAGVSQSPSNKVTEKGKDVELRCDPISGHTALYWYRQSLGQGLEFLIYFQGNSAPDKSGLPSDRFSAERTGGSVSTLTIQRTQQEDSAVYLCASSLGFARGGELFFGEGSRLTVL.

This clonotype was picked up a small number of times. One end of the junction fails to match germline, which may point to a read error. The CDR3 region is CASRYIGDTDAFF. CDR3 nucleotide sequence: TGCGCCAGCAGATATATAGGGGACACTGACGCTTTCTTT. The chain recombines TRBV5-1 with TRBJ1-1; perhaps TRBD1 as D (6 bases). Germline CDR1 is SGHRS and CDR2 is YFSETQ. The CDR3 is made up of 13 amino acids.

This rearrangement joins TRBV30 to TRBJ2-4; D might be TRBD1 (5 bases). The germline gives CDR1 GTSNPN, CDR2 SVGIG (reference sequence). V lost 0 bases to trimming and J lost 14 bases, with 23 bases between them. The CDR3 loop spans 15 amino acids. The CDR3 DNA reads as TGTGCCTGGAGTGTATTTAGCCAGGGCGTCGAGACCAAGTACTTC. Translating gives CAWSVFSQGVETKYF.